This TCR beta chain was captured by sequencing in a study of GPR56 and killer-like receptors on CD4 memory cells (dated by TCRdb to between 2018 and 2020). About the full investigation: According to the study's proposal, human CD4+ memory T-cell differentiation and cytokine production potential are marked by the progressive acquisition of KLRB1, KLRG1, GPR56 and then KLRF1. The study described its healthy blood donors as age-matched to the liver disease patients, who had a median age of nearly 70 years. General conclusions and limits of the study: TCR repertoire overlap was especially strong between late populations 4 and 5, and population 3 also partly overlapped. Rather than full repertoires, the diversity and similarity analyses used only the 100 most expanded clones in each population. The clones that dominated late populations 4 and 5 were also present in early populations 1 and 2, and the authors interpreted this finding as evidence for linear differentiation. Clonal frequency started low in the marker-negative population and rose progressively along the proposed pathway, while TCRbeta diversity decreased accordingly.

The CDR3, from cysteine to phenylalanine, totals 17 residues. This entry has no DNA. From a lookup of the germline V gene, CDR1 and CDR2 are MNHEY and SVGEGT. This clonotype ranks as large (0.1 to 1%) by frequency alone, as no count is recorded. The antigen this receptor binds is unknown. Before TCRbeta sequencing, fluorescence-activated cell sorting was used to enrich five KLR/GPR56-defined CD4+ populations. To test a linear memory differentiation pathway, TCRbeta repertoires were sequenced from five CD4+ T-cell subsets defined by expression of KLRB1, KLRG1, GPR56 and KLRF1. TCR-sequenced cells came from peripheral blood of healthy control individuals, reported as five donors in the TCRbeta analysis figure. Heparinized peripheral blood was collected, and every sample was processed within one hour of retrieval. To isolate peripheral blood mononuclear cells, blood was diluted 1:2 in PBS and put through Biocoll density gradient centrifugation at room temperature. Before flow sorting, CD4+ T cells were magnetically enriched from freshly isolated PBMCs using anti-CD4 MicroBeads. A BD FACSAria II was used to sort CD4+ T cells, enriched from the PBMCs of healthy donors, according to marker expression. For surface staining, the researchers used Miltenyi Biotec antibodies: anti-KLRB1 clone 191B8, anti-KLRF1 clone 4A4.D10 and anti-KLRG1 clone REA261.

The sequencer listed for this sample is Illumina HiSeq 2500. For construction of sequencing libraries, the recombined TCRbeta locus was amplified according to a previously published PCR protocol. Regarding the original processing steps: Reads whose average quality score was below 30 were removed, and the reads that remained were processed with IMSEQ. Vbeta gene, Jbeta gene and CDR3 amino acid sequence were used to define clonotypes. The Morisita-Horn index, computed on the top 100 expanded clones, was used to quantify repertoire overlap between populations. Renyi diversity profiles, calculated on the top 100 expanded clones, were used to assess clonal diversity. After reprocessing by TCRdb, each CDR3 protein sequence is one entry, and no DNA is given. TCRdb's processing, not the authors', yielded these V and J calls. This sample's table has entries for approximately 2,200 distinct CDR3 sequences. The ten largest clones take up over 4% of the sample.

The sequenced sample consisted of memory CD4+ T cells from blood. This TCR was recovered from a human donor in good health. The sequence links TRBV6-2 or TRBV6-3 to TRBJ1-6; the TRBD1 assignment by TCRdb is unverifiable without DNA. The CDR3 loop reads CASSYDRAGSYNSPLHF.